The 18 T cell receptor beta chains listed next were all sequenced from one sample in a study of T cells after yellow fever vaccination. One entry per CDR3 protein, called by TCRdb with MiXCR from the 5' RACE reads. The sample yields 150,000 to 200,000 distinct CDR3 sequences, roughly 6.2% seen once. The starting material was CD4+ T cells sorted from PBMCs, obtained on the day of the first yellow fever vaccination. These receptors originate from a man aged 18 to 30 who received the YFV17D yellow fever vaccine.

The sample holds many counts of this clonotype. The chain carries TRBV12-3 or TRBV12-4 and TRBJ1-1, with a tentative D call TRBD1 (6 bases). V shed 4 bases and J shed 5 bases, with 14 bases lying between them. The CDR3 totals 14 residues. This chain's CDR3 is CASSSSGVGTEAFF. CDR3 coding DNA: TGTGCCAGCAGTTCTTCAGGGGTTGGGACTGAAGCTTTCTTT.

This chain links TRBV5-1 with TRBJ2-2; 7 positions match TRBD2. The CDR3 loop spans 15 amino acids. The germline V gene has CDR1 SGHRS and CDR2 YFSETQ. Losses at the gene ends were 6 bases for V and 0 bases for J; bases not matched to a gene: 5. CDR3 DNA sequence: TGCGCCAGCACCCGGGGGGTTCCGAACACCGGGGAGCTGTTTTTT. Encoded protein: CASTRGVPNTGELFF.

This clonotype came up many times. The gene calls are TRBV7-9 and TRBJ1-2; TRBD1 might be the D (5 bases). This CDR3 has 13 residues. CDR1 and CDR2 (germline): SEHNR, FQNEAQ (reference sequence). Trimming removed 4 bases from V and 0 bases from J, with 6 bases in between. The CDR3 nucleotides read TGTGCCAGCAGCTCGACAGCTAACTATGGCTACACCTTC. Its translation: CASSSTANYGYTF.

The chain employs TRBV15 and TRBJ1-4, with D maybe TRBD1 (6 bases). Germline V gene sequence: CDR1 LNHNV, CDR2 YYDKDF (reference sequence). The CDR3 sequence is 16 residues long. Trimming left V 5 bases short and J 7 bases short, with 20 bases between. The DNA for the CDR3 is TGTGCCACCAGCGGATCCAGGGGTGTAGGAGGTGAAAAACTGTTTTTT. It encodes CATSGSRGVGGEKLFF.

The CDR3: CAISGGSTNYGYTF. In DNA form, the CDR3 reads TGCGCCATCTCGGGAGGGTCCACCAACTATGGCTACACCTTC. The V call is TRBV5-1, the J call TRBJ1-2; D unclear. CDR3 size: 14 residues. The germline V gene encodes CDR1 SGHRS and CDR2 YFSETQ. Trimming took 9 bases from V and 2 from J, leaving 17 bases between them.

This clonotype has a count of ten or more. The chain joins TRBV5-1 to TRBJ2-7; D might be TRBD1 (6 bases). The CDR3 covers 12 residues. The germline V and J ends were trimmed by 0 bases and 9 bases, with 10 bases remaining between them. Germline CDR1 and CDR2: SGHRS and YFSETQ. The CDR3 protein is CASSLDLGGQYF. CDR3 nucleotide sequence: TGCGCCAGCAGCTTGGATCTAGGGGGGCAGTACTTC.

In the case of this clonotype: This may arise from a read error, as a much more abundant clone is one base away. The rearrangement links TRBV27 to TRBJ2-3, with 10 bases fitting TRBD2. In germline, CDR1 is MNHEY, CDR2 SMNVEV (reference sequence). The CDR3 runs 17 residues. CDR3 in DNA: TGTGCCACCAGTTTATGGTCCACTAGCGGGGAGACAGATACGCAGTATTTT. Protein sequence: CATSLWSTSGETDTQYF.

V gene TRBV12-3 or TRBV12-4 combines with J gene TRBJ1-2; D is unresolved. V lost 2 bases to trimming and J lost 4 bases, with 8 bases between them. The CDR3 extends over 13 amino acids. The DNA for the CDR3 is TGTGCCAGCAGTTTAATGGGCAGCTATGGCTACACCTTC. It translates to CASSLMGSYGYTF.

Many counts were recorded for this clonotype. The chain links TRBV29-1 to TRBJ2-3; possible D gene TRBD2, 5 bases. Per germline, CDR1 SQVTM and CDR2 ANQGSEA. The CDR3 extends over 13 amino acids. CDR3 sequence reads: CGIRGASTDTQYF. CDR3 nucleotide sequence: TGCGGTATCCGGGGAGCCAGCACAGATACGCAGTATTTT.

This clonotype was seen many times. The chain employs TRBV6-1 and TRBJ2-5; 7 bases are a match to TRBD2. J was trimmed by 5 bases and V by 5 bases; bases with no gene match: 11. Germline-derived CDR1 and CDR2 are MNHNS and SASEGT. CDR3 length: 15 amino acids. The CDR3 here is CASSLAEGLGETQYF. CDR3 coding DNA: TGTGCCAGCAGTCTAGCGGAGGGGCTGGGGGAGACCCAGTACTTC.

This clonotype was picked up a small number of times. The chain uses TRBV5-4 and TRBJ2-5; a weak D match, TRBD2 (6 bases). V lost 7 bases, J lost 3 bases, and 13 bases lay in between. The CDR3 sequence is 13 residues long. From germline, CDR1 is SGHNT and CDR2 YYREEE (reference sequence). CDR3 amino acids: CASSDRLEETQYF. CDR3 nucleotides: TGTGCCAGCTCCGATAGACTAGAAGAGACCCAGTACTTC. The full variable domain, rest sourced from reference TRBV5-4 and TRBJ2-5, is ETGVTQSPTHLIKTRGQQVTLRCSSQSGHNTVSWYQQALGQGPQFIFQYYREEENGRGNFPPRFSGLQFPNYSSELNVNALELDDSALYLCASSDRLEETQYFGPGTRLLVL.

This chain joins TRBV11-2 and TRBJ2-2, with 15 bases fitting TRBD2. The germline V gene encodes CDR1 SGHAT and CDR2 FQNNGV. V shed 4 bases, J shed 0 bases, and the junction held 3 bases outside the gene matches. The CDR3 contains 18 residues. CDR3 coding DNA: TGTGCCAGCAGCTCGTGGACTAGCGGGGGGGCGAACACCGGGGAGCTGTTTTTT. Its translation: CASSSWTSGGANTGELFF.

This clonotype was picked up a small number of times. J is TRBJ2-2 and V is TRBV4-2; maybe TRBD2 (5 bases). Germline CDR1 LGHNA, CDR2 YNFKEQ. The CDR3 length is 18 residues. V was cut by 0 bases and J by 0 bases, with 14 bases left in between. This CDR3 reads CASSQEGSEGANTGELFF. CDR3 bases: TGTGCCAGCAGCCAAGAGGGGTCCGAGGGAGCGAACACCGGGGAGCTGTTTTTT.

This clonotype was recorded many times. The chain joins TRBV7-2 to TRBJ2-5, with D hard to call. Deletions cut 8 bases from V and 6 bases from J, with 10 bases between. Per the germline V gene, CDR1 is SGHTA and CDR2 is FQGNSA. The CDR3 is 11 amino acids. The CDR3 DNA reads TGTGCCAGCGGTATCTCGCAGACCCAGTACTTC. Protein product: CASGISQTQYF.

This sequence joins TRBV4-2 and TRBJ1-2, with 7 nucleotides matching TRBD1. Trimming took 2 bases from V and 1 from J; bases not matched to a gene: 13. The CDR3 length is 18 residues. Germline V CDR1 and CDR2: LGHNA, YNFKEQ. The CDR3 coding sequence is TGTGCCAGCAGCCAAACTGGGTCGACAGGGACCTATAACTATGGCTACACCTTC. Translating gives CASSQTGSTGTYNYGYTF.

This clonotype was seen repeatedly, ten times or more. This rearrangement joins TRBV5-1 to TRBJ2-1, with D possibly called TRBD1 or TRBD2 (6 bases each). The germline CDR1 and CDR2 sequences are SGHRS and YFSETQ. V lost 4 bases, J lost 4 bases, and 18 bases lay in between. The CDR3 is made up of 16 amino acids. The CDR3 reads CASSPRGDSGYNEQFF. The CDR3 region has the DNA TGCGCCAGCAGCCCGAGGGGGGACTCAGGGTACAATGAGCAGTTCTTC. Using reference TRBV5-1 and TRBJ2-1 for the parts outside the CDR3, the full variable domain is KAGVTQTPRYLIKTRGQQVTLSCSPISGHRSVSWYQQTPGQGLQFLFEYFSETQRNKGNFPGRFSGRQFSNSRSEMNVSTLELGDSALYLCASSPRGDSGYNEQFFGPGTRLTVL.

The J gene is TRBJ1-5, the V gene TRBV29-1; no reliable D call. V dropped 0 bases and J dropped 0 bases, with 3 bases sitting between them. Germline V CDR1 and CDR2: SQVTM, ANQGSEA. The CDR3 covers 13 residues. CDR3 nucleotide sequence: TGCAGCGTTGAAGAAAATAGCAATCAGCCCCAGCATTTT. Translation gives CSVEENSNQPQHF.

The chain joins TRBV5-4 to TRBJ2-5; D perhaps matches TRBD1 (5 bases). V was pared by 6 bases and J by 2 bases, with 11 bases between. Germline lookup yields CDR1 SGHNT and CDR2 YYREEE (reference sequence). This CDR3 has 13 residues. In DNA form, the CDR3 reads TGTGCCAGCACCACCAGGGCTCAAGAGACCCAGTACTTC. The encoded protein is CASTTRAQETQYF.